The 25 T cell receptor beta chains in this list originate from one sample, sequenced in a study of T-cell reconstitution after alpha-beta-depleted transplantation in children. Unique molecular identifiers were incorporated into the prepared TCRbeta library. TCRdb redid the calling of the PCR reads with MiXCR, one entry per CDR3 protein. The table lists approximately 270,000 distinct CDR3 sequences, around 9.6% of them singletons. The sequenced sample was PBMCs from the stem cell graft donor, obtained from the stem cell graft. These TCRs come from a human donor who donated a stem cell graft to a child with SCID.

V and J are TRBV6-1 and TRBJ2-7; D gene unclear. Between the trimmed V and J ends, which lost 7 bases and 5 bases, there was a span of 15 bases. CDR1 and CDR2 from the germline V gene are MNHNS and SASEGT. The CDR3 loop spans 13 amino acids. In DNA, the CDR3 is TGTGCCAGCATCGGCTGGGAACGCAACGAGCAGTACTTC. Amino acid sequence: CASIGWERNEQYF.

The J gene is TRBJ2-3, the V gene TRBV7-2; D is ambiguous. Germline assignment: CDR1 SGHTA and CDR2 FQGNSA. This CDR3 is 15 amino acids long. The V gene lost 1 base and the J gene lost 0 bases, with 8 bases spanning the gap. The chain's CDR3 is CASSLGLPSTDTQYF. Here the CDR3 DNA reads TGTGCCAGCAGCTTAGGGCTCCCTAGCACAGATACGCAGTATTTT.

Here the CDR3 reads CASGELVPNTEAFF. The CDR3 DNA sequence: TGTGCCAGCGGAGAATTGGTGCCGAACACTGAAGCTTTCTTT. The chain joins TRBV27 to TRBJ1-1; D remains ambiguous. Deletions cut 8 bases from V and 1 base from J, with 14 bases between. Per germline, CDR1 MNHEY and CDR2 SMNVEV (reference sequence). This CDR3 comprises 14 residues.

The J gene is TRBJ1-1, the V gene TRBV7-8; TRBD1 is a possible D gene (5 bases). CDR3 size: 13 residues. Germline CDR1 is SGHVS and CDR2 is FQNEAQ. Trimming pared 3 bases from V and 4 bases from J, leaving 9 bases between. The CDR3 DNA follows: TGTGCCAGCAGCTTTAGGGGCCCCACTGAAGCTTTCTTT. It yields the protein CASSFRGPTEAFF.

There are a few counts of this clonotype. This chain connects TRBV2 to TRBJ2-3; 13 nucleotides align to TRBD2. Germline CDR1 and CDR2: SNHLY and FYNNEI. With V trimmed by 7 bases and J by 4 bases, 8 bases remained unmatched. The CDR3 length is 16 residues. CDR3 sequence reads: CASITSGGVSADTQYF. The CDR3 nucleotides are TGTGCCAGCATCACTAGCGGGGGGGTGTCCGCAGATACGCAGTATTTT. Full variable domain (outside the CDR3, taken from reference TRBV2 and TRBJ2-3): EPEVTQTPSHQVTQMGQEVILRCVPISNHLYFYWYRQILGQKVEFLVSFYNNEISEKSEIFDDQFSVERPDGSNFTLKIRSTKLEDSAMYFCASITSGGVSADTQYFGPGTRLTVL.

The CDR3 protein is CASSWTGLAADTQYF. The CDR3 coding sequence is TGTGCCAGCAGTTGGACGGGACTAGCCGCAGATACGCAGTATTTT. The chain uses TRBV7-3 and TRBJ2-3, with 9 bases aligning to TRBD2. The ends lost 6 bases at V and 4 bases at J; junction bases unmatched: 8. Germline V lookup: CDR1 SGHTA, CDR2 FQGTGA. The CDR3 spans 15 residues.

V usage is TRBV4-2 and J usage is TRBJ2-1, with no clear D. From germline, CDR1 is LGHNA and CDR2 YNFKEQ. Trimming left V 4 bases short and J 8 bases short, with 12 bases between. The CDR3 runs to 13 residues. CDR3 DNA: TGTGCCAGCAGCCCCGGGCGCCTCTATGAGCAGTTCTTC. Amino acids: CASSPGRLYEQFF.

This clonotype has a handful of counts. V usage is TRBV29-1 and J usage is TRBJ2-7; 9 nucleotides line up with TRBD1. The CDR3 runs 12 residues. V lost 8 bases to trimming and J lost 2 bases; unmatched junction nucleotides: 4. Germline values: CDR1 SQVTM, CDR2 ANQGSEA. CDR3 amino acids: CSTRTGAYEQYF. CDR3 DNA: TGCAGCACAAGGACAGGGGCCTACGAGCAGTACTTC.

This clonotype was seen a handful of times. The chain has TRBV6-5 and TRBJ1-5; 9 bases map to TRBD1. There are 17 residues in the CDR3. Germline CDR1 MNHEY, CDR2 SVGAGI. V gave up 0 bases and J gave up 0 bases; unmatched junction bases: 3. CDR3 sequence: CASSYSGTGLSNQPQHF. CDR3 nucleotide sequence: TGTGCCAGCAGTTACTCGGGGACAGGGCTTAGCAATCAGCCCCAGCATTTT.

This clonotype was counted ten times or more. The rearrangement links TRBV5-1 to TRBJ1-4; D remains ambiguous. This CDR3 is 16 amino acids long. Trimming took 0 bases from V and 3 from J, leaving 12 bases between them. CDR1 and CDR2 (germline): SGHRS, YFSETQ. The CDR3 is CASSLGQTISNEKLFF. The CDR3 nucleotides are TGCGCCAGCAGCTTGGGGCAGACCATCTCTAATGAAAAACTGTTTTTT.

This clonotype was counted between two and nine times. V usage is TRBV5-1 and J usage is TRBJ2-2; 8 bases agree with TRBD1. The CDR3 is 17 amino acids. V dropped 5 bases and J dropped 2; count of bases not matched to a gene: 11. CDR1 and CDR2 from the germline V gene are SGHRS and YFSETQ. The CDR3: CASSITTGVVNTGELFF. The CDR3 DNA reads TGCGCCAGCAGTATAACGACAGGGGTGGTCAACACCGGGGAGCTGTTTTTT.

This clonotype was observed a few times. Sequence at one end of the junction differs from germline and may be a read error. V is TRBV29-1 and J is TRBJ1-1; possibly TRBD1 for D (5 bases). The CDR3 extends over 12 amino acids. Germline-derived CDR1 and CDR2 are SQVTM and ANQGSEA. This chain's CDR3 is CSAGTVKTEAFF. In DNA, the CDR3 is TGCAGCGCGGGGACGGTGAAGACTGAAGCTTTCTTT.

This clonotype was counted a few times. The chain is built from TRBV5-6 and TRBJ2-7; D is perhaps TRBD1 (5 bases). The CDR3 runs 15 residues. Germline lookup yields CDR1 SGHDT and CDR2 YYEEEE. V was pared by 5 bases and J by 7 bases, with 22 bases between. The CDR3, as DNA: TGTGCCAGCAGTTATCAGGGCTCTGGATTGTTGGAGCAGTACTTC. Its protein product is CASSYQGSGLLEQYF.

The rearrangement uses TRBV20-1 and TRBJ1-4; D remains ambiguous. Deletions cut 3 bases from V and 0 bases from J, with 11 bases between. The CDR3 covers 15 residues. Germline loops: CDR1 DFQATT, CDR2 SNEGSKA (reference sequence). The CDR3 loop is CSARSTDPTNEKLFF. The DNA for the CDR3 is TGCAGTGCTAGGTCCACAGACCCAACTAATGAAAAACTGTTTTTT.

This clonotype has a handful of counts. This chain connects TRBV9 to TRBJ2-5; TRBD2 matches at 7 bases. The CDR3 runs to 17 residues. CDR1 is SGDLS and CDR2 is YYNGEE in the germline V gene. V dropped 0 bases and J dropped 0; count of bases not matched to a gene: 8. The CDR3 loop reads CASSVASTGGYQETQYF. The CDR3 DNA follows: TGTGCCAGCAGCGTAGCGTCGACGGGGGGTTACCAAGAGACCCAGTACTTC.

In this sample, this clonotype turned up a few times. The chain recombines TRBV5-1 with TRBJ2-2; no reliable D call. The CDR3 runs to 16 residues. CDR1 and CDR2 (germline): SGHRS, YFSETQ. V lost 0 bases to trimming and J lost 4 bases, with 13 bases between them. The chain's CDR3 is CASSLGRTTGTGELFF. The CDR3 nucleotides read TGCGCCAGCAGCTTGGGCCGGACCACGGGCACCGGGGAGCTGTTTTTT.

A few counts support this clonotype. The rearrangement uses TRBV7-8 and TRBJ2-7; TRBD1 agrees at 9 bases. The ends lost 6 bases at V and 4 bases at J; junction bases unmatched: 10. From germline, CDR1 is SGHVS and CDR2 FQNEAQ. This CDR3 contains 15 residues. The CDR3 nucleotides read TGTGCCAGCAGATTAAGACAGGGGGGTCCTTACGAGCAGTACTTC. Translation gives CASRLRQGGPYEQYF.

This clonotype was recorded a few times. The gene calls are TRBV10-3 and TRBJ1-5, with unresolved D. In germline, CDR1 is ENHRY, CDR2 SYGVKD. V was trimmed by 8 bases and J by 0 bases, leaving 8 bases between them. The CDR3 is 13 amino acids. This chain's CDR3 is CAIAANSNQPQHF. In DNA form, the CDR3 reads TGTGCCATCGCGGCAAATAGCAATCAGCCCCAGCATTTT.

The chain carries TRBV7-2 and TRBJ2-3, with TRBD1 matching 10 bases. V shed 4 bases, J shed 3 bases, and the junction held 7 bases outside the gene matches. This CDR3 is 16 amino acids long. Germline V gene sequence: CDR1 SGHTA, CDR2 FQGNSA. DNA of the CDR3: TGTGCCAGCAGCTCAGGACAGGGGGTTGTAACAGATACGCAGTATTTT. Amino acids: CASSSGQGVVTDTQYF.

This clonotype was recorded a few times. The chain employs TRBV5-1 and TRBJ1-5, with TRBD1 matching over 7 bases. This CDR3 is 13 amino acids long. Germline loops: CDR1 SGHRS, CDR2 YFSETQ. V was pared by 0 bases and J by 9 bases, with 3 bases of the junction left unmatched. CDR3 nucleotides: TGCGCCAGCAGCTTGGGACAGGGTCGGCCCCAGCATTTT. As protein: CASSLGQGRPQHF.

This clonotype has only one observation. This may come from a read error, since a much larger clone is one base off. The rearrangement links TRBV6-4 to TRBJ2-3; D uncertain. This CDR3 has 13 amino acids. Germline V gene sequence: CDR1 MRHNA, CDR2 SNTAGT. V was pared by 2 bases and J by 2 bases, with 5 bases between. The CDR3 protein is CASSDRPTDTQYF. The CDR3 DNA reads TGTGCCAGCAGTGACCGGCCCACAGATACGCAGTATTTT.

The table lists this clonotype with a few counts. This sequence joins TRBV2 and TRBJ1-4; TRBD1 matches at 7 bases. The CDR3 contains 14 residues. J lost 7 bases, V lost 6 bases, and 8 bases had no gene match. In germline, CDR1 is SNHLY, CDR2 FYNNEI. The DNA of the CDR3 is TGTGCCAGCAGCGAACAGGGGTCTGGTGAAAAACTGTTTTTT. Its protein is CASSEQGSGEKLFF. The full variable domain, completed using reference TRBV2 and TRBJ1-4, is EPEVTQTPSHQVTQMGQEVILRCVPISNHLYFYWYRQILGQKVEFLVSFYNNEISEKSEIFDDQFSVERPDGSNFTLKIRSTKLEDSAMYFCASSEQGSGEKLFFGSGTQLSVL.

This clonotype was counted many times. V and J are TRBV25-1 and TRBJ2-7, with D tentatively TRBD1 or TRBD2 (5 bases each). This CDR3 comprises 14 residues. Germline V CDR1 and CDR2: MGHDK, SYGVNS. With 1 base removed from V and 6 bases from J, the gap between germline ends came to 13 bases. CDR3 sequence: CASSEFVSGAEQYF. In DNA, the CDR3 is TGTGCCAGCAGTGAATTTGTGTCCGGGGCCGAGCAGTACTTC.

This clonotype appeared a few times. The gene calls are TRBV5-1 and TRBJ2-3; D gene uncertain. The V and J ends lost 2 bases and 6 bases respectively, with 16 bases between them. The V gene's germline CDR1 is SGHRS and CDR2 YFSETQ. The CDR3 length is 15 residues. The CDR3 bases are TGCGCCAGCAGCTTAGGCAGCCTTTTGGGGGATACGCAGTATTTT. Its protein is CASSLGSLLGDTQYF.

This clonotype was picked up a small number of times. The chain uses TRBV11-1 and TRBJ2-1, with D hard to call. CDR1 and CDR2 from the germline V gene are SGHAT and FQDESV (reference sequence). The V end was cut by 5 bases, the J end by 4 bases, with 18 bases between. CDR3 size: 16 residues. For the CDR3, the DNA is TGTGCCAGCAGCCCGGCTGCGTTAAAGCTGTACAATGAGCAGTTCTTC. Translation gives CASSPAALKLYNEQFF.